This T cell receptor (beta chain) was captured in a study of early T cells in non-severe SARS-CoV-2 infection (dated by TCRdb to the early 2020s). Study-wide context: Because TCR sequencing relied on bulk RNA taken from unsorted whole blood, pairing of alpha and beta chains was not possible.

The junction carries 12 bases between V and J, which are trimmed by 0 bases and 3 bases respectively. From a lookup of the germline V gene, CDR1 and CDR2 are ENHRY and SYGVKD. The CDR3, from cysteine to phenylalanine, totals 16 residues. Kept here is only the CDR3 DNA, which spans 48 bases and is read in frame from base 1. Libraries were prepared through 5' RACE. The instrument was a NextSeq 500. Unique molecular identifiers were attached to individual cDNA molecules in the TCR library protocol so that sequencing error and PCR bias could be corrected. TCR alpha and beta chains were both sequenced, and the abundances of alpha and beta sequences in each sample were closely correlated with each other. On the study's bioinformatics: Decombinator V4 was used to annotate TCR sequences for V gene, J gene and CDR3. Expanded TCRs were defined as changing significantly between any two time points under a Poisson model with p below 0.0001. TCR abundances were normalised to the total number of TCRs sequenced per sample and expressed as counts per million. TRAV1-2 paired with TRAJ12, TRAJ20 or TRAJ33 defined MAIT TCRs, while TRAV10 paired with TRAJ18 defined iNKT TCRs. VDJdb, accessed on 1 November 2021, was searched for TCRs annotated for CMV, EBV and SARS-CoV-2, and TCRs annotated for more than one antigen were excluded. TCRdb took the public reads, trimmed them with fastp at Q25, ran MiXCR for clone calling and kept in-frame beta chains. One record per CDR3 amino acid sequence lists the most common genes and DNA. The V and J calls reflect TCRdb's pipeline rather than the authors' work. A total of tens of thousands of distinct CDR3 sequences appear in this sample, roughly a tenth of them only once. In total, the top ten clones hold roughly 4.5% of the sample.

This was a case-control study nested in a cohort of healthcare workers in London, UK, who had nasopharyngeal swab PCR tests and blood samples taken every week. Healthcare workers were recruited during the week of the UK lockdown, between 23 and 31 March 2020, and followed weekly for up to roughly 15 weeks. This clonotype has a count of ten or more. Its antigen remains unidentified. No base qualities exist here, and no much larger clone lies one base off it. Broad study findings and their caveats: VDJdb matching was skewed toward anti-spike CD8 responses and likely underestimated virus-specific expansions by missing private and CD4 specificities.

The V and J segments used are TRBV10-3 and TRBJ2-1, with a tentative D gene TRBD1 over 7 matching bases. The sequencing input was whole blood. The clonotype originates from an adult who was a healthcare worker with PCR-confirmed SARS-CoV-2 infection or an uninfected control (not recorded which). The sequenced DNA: TGTGCCATCAGTGAGTCGCCAGGGGGGAGCTACAATGAGCAGTTCTTC. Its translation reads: CAISESPGGSYNEQFF.